This entry features one T cell receptor beta chain sequence. Its antigen remains undetermined. No quality values exist for individual bases; no much larger clone is one base distant. These data belong to a study of T cell responses to AZD1222 COVID-19 vaccine (dated by TCRdb to about 2021). Background on the whole study: Because spike-specific TCR depth and breadth did not differ between the two schedules, AZD1222 recipients who got a second dose at roughly 4 weeks were pooled with those who got a second dose at roughly 12 weeks. TCR sequencing covered over 230 trial participants: about 210 given two doses of AZD1222 and around 26 given two doses of MenACWY control vaccine. Trial participants were enrolled by age into 18-55, 56-69 and 70-plus year subgroups, with about 150, 27 and 61 TCR-sequenced participants respectively. General findings and caveats noted by the study authors: Because no day 14 peak-response samples were available, repertoires were characterized only after the peak T cell response. In the small 56-69-year group, the increase in depth fell short of significance, most likely because of low power. Most participants were white British and females outnumbered males, and the authors suggested that clonal diversity may have been underestimated. The vaccine-associated CD4 TCRs covered the entire spike protein, and the dominant responses fell in regions 160-218 and 743-854. Conclusions about previously exposed vaccinees are limited, since just six AZD1222 recipients were seropositive for SARS-CoV-2 at baseline. Reportedly, close to half of the unique spike-specific TCRs recognized epitopes lying outside the regions that are mutated in the B.1.351 and B.1.1.7 variants. After two AZD1222 doses, spike-specific TCR breadth and depth were significantly higher than at day 0 and than in MenACWY recipients.

The CDR3 runs 13 residues from the cysteine to the phenylalanine. Of the read, only the CDR3 DNA is kept; its 39 bases are in frame from base 1. CDR1 and CDR2, looked up from the germline V gene, are SGHAT and FQNNGV. Trimming takes 5 bases off V and 11 bases off J; junction bases not matched to a gene: 11. This specimen's time point label, per the study, means: baseline before first vaccination. The vaccinee samples were drawn from two UK trials, COV001 and COV002, one of which was a single-blind randomized controlled phase 2/3 trial testing AZD1222 (ChAdOx1 nCoV-19) in healthy adults. For TCRbeta chain sequencing, PBMC samples from trial participants were taken at day 0 and at day 28 after the second dose. The CDR3 regions of human TCRbeta chains were analyzed by immunosequencing. In the source study's methods: TCRs in the repertoires were matched against a reference library of SARS-CoV-2-specific TCRs that had been generated with the MIRA antigen-specificity platform. Breadth meant the fraction of unique TCRs that were SARS-CoV-2-associated, whereas depth meant the fraction of total T cells that were SARS-CoV-2-associated. Using the MIRA data, every spike-specific TCR was mapped to the spike region that the TCR reacted to and assigned to either a CD4 or a CD8 class. Log10-transformed breadth and depth values were compared by one-way ANOVA with Sidak's multiple comparisons tests. TCRdb stores this immuneACCESS table with in-frame sequences only. Part of the clones is absent; in the studies checked, under half of the shortfall reflects unresolved V genes, and no reason is known for the rest. The DNA gave D and trimming, while V, J and clone size come from that table. This sample gives tens of thousands of clones in total; roughly nine tenths of them show up just once. Under 2% of the sample lies in the top ten.

The clonotype originates from an adult in good health. Here the sequenced sample was peripheral blood, taken on day 0 of AZD1222 vaccination. The chain joins TRBV11-2 to TRBJ1-1; 7 bases in between match TRBD1. The CDR3 protein: CASSAYRGSGAFF. The nucleotides read TGTGCCAGCAGCGCTTACAGGGGTAGCGGTGCTTTCTTT.